The clone carrying this T cell receptor (beta chain) was found a few times. Its target is not known. The V and J ends lost 2 bases and 3 bases respectively, with 9 bases between them. The germline gives CDR1 SGHKS, CDR2 YYEKEE (reference sequence). The CDR3 length is 13 residues. The record originates from a study of regulatory T cells in long-lasting Graves disease. General study points: Persistent Graves' patients showed less TCR diversity than newly diagnosed patients showed. There was favoring of TRBV28, TRBJ1-2 and TRBJ2-5 in persistent disease.

Described time point: persistent/refractory GD, antithyroid drugs over 5 years with positive TRAb. PBMC-extracted RNA yielded the TCR library. From each patient, about 8.1 milliliters of peripheral blood was drawn and collected into an EDTA anticoagulant tube. Arm-PCR of CDR3 regions and iRepertoire HTBI primers were used to build TCR beta libraries. MiXCR was run by TCRdb on the multiplex PCR reads, yielding one entry per CDR3 protein. The sample has approximately 500,000 distinct CDR3 sequences; about 22% are singletons. The chain recombines TRBV5-5 with TRBJ2-7, with D perhaps matching TRBD2 (5 bases). This clonotype originated in a female donor with Graves disease. The source was peripheral blood mononuclear cells (PBMCs), collected when the disease was refractory, from a patient treated with antithyroid drugs. In DNA form, the CDR3 reads TGTGCCAGCAGCTTCCTAAGCGGCTACGAGCAGTACTTC. Residues: CASSFLSGYEQYF.